This T cell receptor (beta chain) is drawn from a study of cytomegalovirus exposure and HLA in healthy donors. Study-level findings and limits: TCR beta chains numbering 164 were designated cytomegalovirus-associated.

The CDR3 has 15 residues. V dropped 9 bases and J dropped 7; count of bases not matched to a gene: 12. CDR1 is SGHRS, CDR2 YFSETQ, per germline. 13 Jbeta primers and 60 Vbeta primers were used for the PCR. Clones were sequenced by immunoSEQ multiplex PCR, and TCRdb holds only the in-frame ones, with some missing. The data show around 240,000 clones, roughly 82% seen once. Concerning this clone itself: The antigen is undetermined.

The chain couples TRBV5-1 to TRBJ1-5; 11 nucleotides line up with TRBD1. Sequenced sample: PBMCs. This TCR came from a woman aged 35 to 49 in good health and CMV-seropositive. The CDR3 reads CATLFCRDRGQPQHF. DNA for the CDR3: TGCGCCACGCTATTTTGCAGGGACAGGGGGCAGCCCCAGCATTTT.